This paragraph covers one T cell receptor (beta chain) sequence. Antigen: not known. Sequencing targeted TCR beta in T cells from blood (CD8+ and CD4+). Bulk CD8+ and CD4+ cells came from magnetic negative isolation; CD8+ TEMRA by FACS. CDR1 is SGHVS and CDR2 is FQNEAQ in the germline V gene. V lost 5 bases to trimming and J lost 2 bases, with 9 bases between them. This CDR3 comprises 13 residues. The sample is drawn from a study of CD8 T cells in Susac syndrome. Study conclusions and caveats: The study acknowledged a relatively small number of individuals in its TCR sequencing and HLA analysis.

RNA in amounts of roughly 0.5 to 1 ug was reverse transcribed with random hexamers. TCR beta CDR3 was amplified by immunoSEQ multiplex PCR. This amplification extended across 54 Vbeta and 13 Jbeta segments. MiXCR was run by TCRdb on the immunoSEQ multiplex PCR reads, yielding one entry per CDR3 protein. The table includes roughly 110,000 distinct CDR3 sequences, 85% to 95% detected once. The V and J genes are TRBV7-8 and TRBJ2-5, with no clear D. The sequence was collected from a human donor in good health. The material sequenced was CD8+ T cells from PBMCs. The CDR3 sequence is CASSRRSQETQYF. CDR3 coding DNA: TGTGCCAGCAGCCGACGCTCTCAAGAGACCCAGTACTTC.